This TCR beta chain was recovered during a study of blood T cells in healthy people across ages. The V and J ends lost 5 bases and 2 bases respectively, with 20 bases between them. The CDR3 contains 17 residues. CDR1 is SGHTA, CDR2 FQGTGA, per germline. A sample-barcoded 5' primer and a J-beta primer mix were used in a second PCR of roughly 6 to 11 cycles. In TCRdb, the 5' RACE reads were re-called with MiXCR into one record per CDR3 protein. Of some 1.6 million distinct CDR3 sequences detected, roughly 30% appear once; the ten largest clones hold over 9%. Points from the study as a whole: In these data, TCR beta diversity tracked strongly with naive T cell percentage. Conclusively comparing naive with antigen-experienced cells was impossible with unsorted PBMCs. In long-lived donors, naive CD4+ cell counts and diversity exceeded those of aged donors. It was held that the diversity estimates obtained from one million T cells were underestimates.

Notes on this clonotype: Its antigen remains unknown.

The chain joins TRBV7-3 to TRBJ2-3, with D hard to call. The receptor was isolated from a woman aged 25 to 39 in good health. Material: blood. CDR3 coding DNA: TGTGCCAGCAGCCCAGGTTGGGAAAGAGGCTTCACAGATACGCAGTATTTT. Encoded protein: CASSPGWERGFTDTQYF.